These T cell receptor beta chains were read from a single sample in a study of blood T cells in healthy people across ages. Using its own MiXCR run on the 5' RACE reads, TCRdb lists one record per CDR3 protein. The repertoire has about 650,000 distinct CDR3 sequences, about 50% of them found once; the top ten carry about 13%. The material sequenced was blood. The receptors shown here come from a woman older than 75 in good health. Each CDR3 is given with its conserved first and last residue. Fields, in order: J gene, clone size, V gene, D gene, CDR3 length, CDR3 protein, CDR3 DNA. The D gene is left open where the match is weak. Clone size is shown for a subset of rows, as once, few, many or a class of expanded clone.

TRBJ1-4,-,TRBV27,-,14,CASSPDMLREKLFF,TGTGCCAGCAGTCCGGACATGTTGAGGGAAAAACTGTTTTTT
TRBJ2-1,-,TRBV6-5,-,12,CASGGSYSEQFF,TGTGCCAGCGGGGGGTCCTACAGTGAGCAGTTCTTC
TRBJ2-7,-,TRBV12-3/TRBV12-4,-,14,CASSSLSWHDEQYF,TGTGCCAGCAGCTCACTTTCGTGGCACGATGAGCAGTACTTC
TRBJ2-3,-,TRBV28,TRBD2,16,CASSEGLALSRPTQYF,TGTGCCAGCAGTGAAGGACTAGCCCTAAGCCGCCCTACGCAGTATTTT
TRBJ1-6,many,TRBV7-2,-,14,CASSLDSSHSPLHF,TGTGCCAGCAGCTTAGACAGCAGCCATTCACCCCTCCACTTT
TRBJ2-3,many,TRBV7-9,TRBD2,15,CASSFGGGSQDTQYF,TGTGCCAGCAGCTTCGGGGGGGGGTCACAAGATACGCAGTATTTT
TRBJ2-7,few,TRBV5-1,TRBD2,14,CASSDTSGSHEQYF,TGCGCCAGCAGCGATACTAGCGGGAGCCACGAGCAGTACTTC
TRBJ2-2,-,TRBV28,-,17,CASSLIGTAGATGELFF,TGTGCCAGCAGCCTGATCGGGACAGCGGGAGCCACCGGGGAGCTGTTTTTT
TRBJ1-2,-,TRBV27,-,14,CASSSRTGDYGYTF,TGTGCCAGCAGTTCCCGGACGGGGGATTATGGCTACACCTTC
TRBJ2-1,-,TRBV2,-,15,CASSGPSYRVDEQFF,TGTGCCAGCAGTGGACCTTCCTACAGGGTCGATGAGCAGTTCTTC
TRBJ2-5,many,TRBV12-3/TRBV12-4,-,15,CASSAHQGSKETQYF,TGTGCCAGCAGCGCCCATCAGGGTAGTAAAGAGACCCAGTACTTC
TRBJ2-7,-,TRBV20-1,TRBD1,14,CSASNRGRTYEQYF,TGCAGTGCTAGTAACAGGGGGAGAACCTACGAGCAGTACTTC
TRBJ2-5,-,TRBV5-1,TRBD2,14,CASNLGSGGNEQYF,TGCGCCAGCAACTTGGGTAGCGGGGGTAATGAGCAGTACTTC
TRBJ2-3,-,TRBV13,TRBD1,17,CAGSLARDRGRIDTQYF,TGTGCCGGCAGCTTAGCCCGGGACAGGGGGCGGATAGATACGCAGTATTTT
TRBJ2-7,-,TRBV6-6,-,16,CASSDPGAPSAYEQYF,TGTGCCAGCAGTGACCCAGGGGCCCCCTCTGCCTACGAGCAGTACTTC
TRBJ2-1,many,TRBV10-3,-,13,CAITGHTYNEQFF,TGTGCCATCACTGGACATACGTACAATGAGCAGTTCTTC
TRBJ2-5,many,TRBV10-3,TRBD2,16,CAITSLAGGTQETQYF,TGTGCCATCACCTCCTTAGCGGGAGGAACCCAAGAGACCCAGTACTTC
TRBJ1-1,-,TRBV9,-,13,CASSSHLGTEAFF,TGTGCCAGCAGCAGCCATTTGGGAACTGAAGCTTTCTTT
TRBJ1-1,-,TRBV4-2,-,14,CASSQDAGTLEAFF,TGTGCCAGCAGCCAAGATGCAGGCACTCTTGAAGCTTTCTTT
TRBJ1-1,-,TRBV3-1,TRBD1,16,CASSHRGQVGTGEAFF,TGTGCCAGCAGCCATCGTGGACAGGTCGGGACAGGTGAAGCTTTCTTT
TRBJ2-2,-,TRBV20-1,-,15,CSAPIRARDTGELFF,TGCAGTGCCCCTATCCGGGCCCGAGACACCGGGGAGCTGTTTTTT
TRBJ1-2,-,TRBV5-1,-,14,CASSPRVGFYGYTF,TGCGCCAGCAGCCCGCGGGTCGGATTCTATGGCTACACCTTC
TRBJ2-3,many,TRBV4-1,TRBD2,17,CASSHLSGRGGTDTQYF,TGCGCCAGCAGTCACCTTAGCGGGAGGGGTGGCACAGATACGCAGTATTTT
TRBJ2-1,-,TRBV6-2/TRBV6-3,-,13,CASAERPTYEQFF,TGTGCCAGCGCGGAAAGACCCACCTACGAGCAGTTCTTC
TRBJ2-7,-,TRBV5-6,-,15,CASSLDPSRTNEQYF,TGTGCCAGCAGCTTGGATCCTAGCAGGACTAATGAGCAGTACTTC
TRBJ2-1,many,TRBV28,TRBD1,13,CASTQGDRREQFF,TGTGCCAGCACCCAAGGGGACAGGCGTGAGCAGTTCTTC
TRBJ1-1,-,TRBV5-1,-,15,CASSLGTAMGTEAFF,TGCGCCAGCAGCTTGGGGACAGCCATGGGCACTGAAGCTTTCTTT
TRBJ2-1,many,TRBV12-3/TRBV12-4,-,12,CASSYQRNEQFF,TGTGCCAGCAGTTACCAGAGAAATGAGCAGTTCTTC
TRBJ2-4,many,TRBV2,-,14,CASSEAWEGDIQYF,TGTGCCAGCAGTGAGGCGTGGGAAGGGGACATTCAGTACTTC
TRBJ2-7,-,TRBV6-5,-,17,CASSYSSAPGGIYEQYF,TGTGCCAGCAGTTACTCGTCAGCCCCTGGGGGGATCTACGAGCAGTACTTC
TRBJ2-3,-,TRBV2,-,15,CASSASLGGNQPQYF,TGTGCCAGCAGTGCGAGCCTAGGGGGTAATCAGCCCCAGTATTTT
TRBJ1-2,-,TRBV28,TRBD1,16,CASSGSDPRGQYGYTF,TGTGCCAGCAGTGGTAGCGACCCCAGGGGGCAGTATGGCTACACCTTC
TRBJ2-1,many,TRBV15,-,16,CATSRPRLELDNEQFF,TGTGCCACCAGCAGACCCCGACTAGAGCTTGACAATGAGCAGTTCTTC
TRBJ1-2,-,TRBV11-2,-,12,CASNQIGYGYTF,TGTGCCAGCAACCAAATCGGCTATGGCTACACCTTC
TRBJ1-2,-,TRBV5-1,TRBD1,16,CASSFGRGQADYGYTF,TGCGCCAGCAGCTTTGGCCGGGGACAGGCTGACTATGGCTACACCTTC
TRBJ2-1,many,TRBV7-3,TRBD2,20,CASSPKGLAGGNSSYNEQFF,TGTGCCAGCAGCCCAAAAGGACTAGCGGGAGGGAATAGCTCCTACAATGAGCAGTTCTTC
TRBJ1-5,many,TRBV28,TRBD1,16,CASSFVGQGNNQPQHF,TGTGCCAGCAGTTTCGTGGGACAGGGGAACAATCAGCCCCAGCATTTT
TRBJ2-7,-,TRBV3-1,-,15,CASSQGWDSTSEQYF,TGTGCCAGCAGCCAAGGATGGGACTCAACCTCCGAGCAGTACTTC
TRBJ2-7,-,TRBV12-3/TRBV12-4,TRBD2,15,CASSLGGTSTGEQYF,TGTGCCAGCAGTTTAGGGGGGACTAGTACTGGTGAGCAGTACTTC
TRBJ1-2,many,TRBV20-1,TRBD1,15,CSAEDRGWRDYGYTF,TGCAGTGCTGAGGACAGGGGGTGGCGGGACTATGGCTACACCTTC
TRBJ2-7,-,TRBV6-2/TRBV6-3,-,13,CASSYAGTYEQYF,TGTGCCAGCAGTTACGCAGGAACCTACGAGCAGTACTTC
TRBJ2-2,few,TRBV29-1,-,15,CSVETGRYNTGELFF,TGCAGCGTTGAAACAGGGCGGTACAACACCGGGGAGCTGTTTTTT
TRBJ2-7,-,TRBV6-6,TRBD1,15,CASSYPGQGIIEQYF,TGTGCCAGCAGTTACCCCGGACAGGGGATAATCGAGCAGTACTTC
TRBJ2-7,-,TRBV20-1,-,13,CSAIRSVLGEQYF,TGCAGTGCTATTAGATCTGTGTTGGGAGAGCAGTACTTC
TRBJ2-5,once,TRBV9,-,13,CASSVGGEPTQYF,TGTGCCAGCAGCGTCGGCGGGGAGCCGACCCAGTACTTC
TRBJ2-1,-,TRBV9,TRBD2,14,CASSRGLVSNEQFF,TGTGCCAGCAGCCGCGGACTAGTTTCAAATGAGCAGTTCTTC
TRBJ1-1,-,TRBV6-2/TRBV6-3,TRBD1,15,CASSYPQGAKTEAFF,TGTGCCAGCAGTTACCCACAGGGGGCAAAGACTGAAGCTTTCTTT
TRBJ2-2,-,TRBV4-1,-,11,CASSQGEELFF,TGCGCCAGCAGCCAAGGGGAGGAGCTGTTTTTT
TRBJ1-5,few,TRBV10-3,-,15,CAIRDGQHSNQPQHF,TGTGCCATCAGAGACGGACAGCATAGCAATCAGCCCCAGCATTTT
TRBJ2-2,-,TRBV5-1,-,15,CASSPLQGVTGELFF,TGCGCCAGCAGCCCACTACAGGGCGTCACCGGGGAGCTGTTTTTT
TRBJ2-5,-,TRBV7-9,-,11,CASRSDAAQYF,TGTGCCAGCAGATCCGACGCGGCCCAGTACTTC
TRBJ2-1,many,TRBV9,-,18,CASSLSTRDTSSYNEQFF,TGTGCCAGCAGCTTATCCACCCGGGACACAAGCTCCTACAATGAGCAGTTCTTC
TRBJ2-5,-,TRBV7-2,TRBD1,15,CASCTGTGILETQYF,TGTGCCAGCTGCACCGGGACAGGGATCTTAGAGACCCAGTACTTC
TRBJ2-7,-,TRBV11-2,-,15,CASSLSTGAGNLPYF,TGTGCCAGCAGCTTGTCAACCGGGGCAGGGAACTTACCGTACTTC